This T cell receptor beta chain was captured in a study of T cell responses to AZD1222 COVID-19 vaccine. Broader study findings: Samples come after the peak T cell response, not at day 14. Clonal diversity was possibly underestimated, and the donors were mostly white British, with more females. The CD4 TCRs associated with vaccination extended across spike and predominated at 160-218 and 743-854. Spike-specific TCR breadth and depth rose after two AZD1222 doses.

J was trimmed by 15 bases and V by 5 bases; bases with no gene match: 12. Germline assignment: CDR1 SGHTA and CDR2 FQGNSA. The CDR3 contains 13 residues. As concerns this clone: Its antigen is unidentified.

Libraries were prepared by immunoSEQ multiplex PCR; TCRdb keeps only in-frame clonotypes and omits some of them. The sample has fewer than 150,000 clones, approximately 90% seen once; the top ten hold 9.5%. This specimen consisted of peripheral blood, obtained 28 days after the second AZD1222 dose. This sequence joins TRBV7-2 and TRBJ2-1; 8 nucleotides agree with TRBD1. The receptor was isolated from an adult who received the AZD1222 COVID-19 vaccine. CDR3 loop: CASSTTYRGLLFF. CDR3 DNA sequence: TGTGCCAGCAGCACAACATACAGGGGGTTGCTGTTCTTC.